This T cell receptor beta chain was retrieved from a study of blood T cells in healthy people across ages. Germline V gene lookup returns CDR1 SGDLS and CDR2 YYNGEE. The V and J ends lost 5 bases and 8 bases respectively, with 16 bases between them. This CDR3 region has 13 residues. This clonotype was counted between two and nine times. PCR was performed a second time for about 7 to 11 cycles using a sample-barcoded 5' primer and a J-beta primer mix. A single record per CDR3 protein comes from TCRdb applying MiXCR to the 5' RACE reads. The sample has over 600,000 distinct CDR3 sequences, about 21% seen once.

The sequencing input was blood. The V and J genes are TRBV9 and TRBJ1-2, with D possibly matching TRBD1 (5 bases). The TCR was taken from a man between 65 and 80 years old in good health. CDR3 sequence: CASRATRGWGYTF. CDR3 sequence (DNA): TGTGCCAGCAGAGCAACAAGGGGCTGGGGCTACACCTTC.